The clone carrying this T cell receptor (beta chain) was recorded at least ten times. This sample was included in a study of T-cell memory formation after mild COVID-19. TCRdb called the 5' RACE reads again in MiXCR, with one record for every CDR3 protein. The repertoire holds approximately 210,000 distinct CDR3 sequences, with about 17% as singletons. This TCR derives from an adult woman who had mild COVID-19 (a few samples of this study predate the infection). Cell type and time point are not known. The source material was PBMCs or a T cell subset sorted from them (not recorded which).

The CDR3 bases are TGTGCCAGCAGCTTAGATAGCGGGAGCGGGTACAATGAGCAGTTCTTC. Encoded protein: CASSLDSGSGYNEQFF. The chain carries TRBV7-3 and TRBJ2-1, with 9 bases matching TRBD2. The CDR3 is 16 residues long. The J segment lost 4 bases and the V segment lost 2 bases, leaving 6 bases of the junction unmatched. Per the germline V gene, CDR1 is SGHTA and CDR2 is FQGTGA. Full variable domain (rest looked up from reference TRBV7-3 and TRBJ2-1): GAGVSQTPSNKVTEKGKYVELRCDPISGHTALYWYRQSLGQGPEFLIYFQGTGAADDSGLPNDRFFAVRPEGSVSTLKIQRTERGDSAVYLCASSLDSGSGYNEQFFGPGTRLTVL.